The rows below give T cell receptor beta chains drawn from one sample of a study of a mutant IDH1 vaccine in newly diagnosed glioma. Their target antigens are unknown. TCRdb's copy holds only in-frame clones and misses some; the assay was immunoSEQ multiplex PCR. In the table there are roughly 22,000 clones, approximately 89% of which are singletons. Source: PBMCs, taken from a glioma patient whose treatment included an IDH1 peptide vaccine. These receptors were taken from a woman aged 35 to 49 with glioma. CDR3s include the opening cysteine and the closing phenylalanine or tryptophan. A D gene is named only where the DNA matches it firmly. For some rows the clone size is stated as once, few or many, or as a class when expanded; others skip it.

d_gene	v_gene	abundance	j_gene	CDR3nt	CDR3aa
.	TRBV4-1	.	TRBJ1-5	TGCGCCAGCAGCCAACCTTCGGAGGGTAGCAATCAGCCCCAGCATTTT	CASSQPSEGSNQPQHF
.	TRBV6-5	.	TRBJ2-7	TGTGCCAGCAGTTACGGACGGGGGACCTACGAGCAGTACTTC	CASSYGRGTYEQYF
.	TRBV10-3	.	TRBJ1-1	TGTGCCATCAAAAGTCTGGGGGACACTGAAGCTTTCTTT	CAIKSLGDTEAFF
.	TRBV2	.	TRBJ1-1	TGTGCCAGCAGTGAACAGGGGACTGAAGCTTTCTTT	CASSEQGTEAFF
.	TRBV6-1	.	TRBJ1-4	TGTGCCAGCAGTGAAGCTTTTGGGAGGGGAAGGAATGAAAAACTGTTTTTT	CASSEAFGRGRNEKLFF
.	TRBV2	.	TRBJ1-1	TGTGCCAGCAGGACCAGGGCTCAGAACACTGAAGCTTTCTTT	CASRTRAQNTEAFF
.	TRBV15	.	TRBJ2-7	TGTGCCACCAGCAGAAGGGACACGGCCTACGAGCAGTACTTC	CATSRRDTAYEQYF
.	TRBV29-1	.	TRBJ1-1	TGCAGCGTTGAAGACACGGGGACTGAAGCTTTCTTT	CSVEDTGTEAFF
TRBD1	TRBV6-5	.	TRBJ1-1	TGTGCCAGCACTCTGGACAGGGGGGGTGAAGCTTTCTTT	CASTLDRGGEAFF
TRBD1	TRBV15	.	TRBJ1-6	TGTGCCACTTCTAAACAGGGGGGGAATTCACCCCTCCACTTT	CATSKQGGNSPLHF
TRBD1	TRBV13	once	TRBJ1-2	TGTGCCAGCAGCAAGCTTACAGGGGGGGGCTACACCTTC	CASSKLTGGGYTF
.	TRBV11-2	.	TRBJ1-2	TGTGCCAGCAGCTTAGGGGCTGGCTACACCTTC	CASSLGAGYTF
.	TRBV27	.	TRBJ1-1	TGTGCCAGCAGTTCGGGCGGTAACACTGAAGCTTTCTTT	CASSSGGNTEAFF
.	TRBV6-5	.	TRBJ1-2	TGTGCCAGCAGTCCAGGGTACGATGGCTACACCTTC	CASSPGYDGYTF
.	TRBV5-1	once	TRBJ1-1	TGCGCCAGCAGCTGGAGGAGGCCCCAGAACACTGAAGCTTTCTTT	CASSWRRPQNTEAFF
.	TRBV4-3	.	TRBJ2-7	TGCGCCAGCAGTAGGGTGGTGGGGTCCTACGAGCAGTACTTC	CASSRVVGSYEQYF
.	TRBV2	once	TRBJ2-5	TGTGCCAGTTGGTTTAGAGAGACCCAGTACTTC	CASWFRETQYF
.	TRBV7-2	.	TRBJ2-1	TGTGCCAGCACCTTCGGGATATTACAGTTCTTC	CASTFGILQFF
.	TRBV6-4	.	TRBJ2-3	TGTGCCACCTCAATGGGCGGATCAGATACGCAGTATTTT	CATSMGGSDTQYF
TRBD1	TRBV6-1	.	TRBJ1-2	TGTGCCAGCAGTCCCGTGGTAGGGGGCGAGGGCTACACCTTC	CASSPVVGGEGYTF
TRBD2	TRBV25-1	.	TRBJ2-2	TGTGCCAGCAGTCGGGGGGAGGACACCGGGGAGCTGTTTTTT	CASSRGEDTGELFF
.	TRBV2	.	TRBJ2-1	TGTGCCAGCAGTGAGGAAGGGACGGGTGGGTATGAGCAGTTCTTC	CASSEEGTGGYEQFF
.	TRBV7-9	.	TRBJ2-7	TGTGCCAGCAGCTACCGACTAGGGAACGAGCAGTACTTC	CASSYRLGNEQYF
.	TRBV30	.	TRBJ1-1	TGTGCCTGGAGTCGGGGGGAGGTCACTGAAGCTTTCTTT	CAWSRGEVTEAFF
.	TRBV7-2	.	TRBJ1-6	TGTGCCAGCAGCCCGAGTTGGGGATCACCCCTCCACTTT	CASSPSWGSPLHF
.	TRBV4-3	.	TRBJ1-5	TGCGCCAGCAGCCAAGATCCGGAGGGCCATCAGCCCCAGCATTTT	CASSQDPEGHQPQHF
.	TRBV7-2	.	TRBJ1-2	TGTGCCAGCAGGGGGTGGGGATCCGAGGTCTATGGCTACACCTTC	CASRGWGSEVYGYTF
.	TRBV4-2	.	TRBJ1-4	TGTGCCAGCAGCCCAGAGATAACCCAGGCAACTAATGAAAAACTGTTTTTT	CASSPEITQATNEKLFF
TRBD2	TRBV5-1	.	TRBJ2-1	TGCGCCAGCAGCTTGGTAGGGCGGGGGACTCTGGACAATGAGCAGTTCTTC	CASSLVGRGTLDNEQFF
.	TRBV19	.	TRBJ1-1	TGTGCCAGTAGTATAGATCTTGGCAGGGTGAACACTGAAGCTTTCTTT	CASSIDLGRVNTEAFF
TRBD2	TRBV7-9	.	TRBJ2-3	TGTGCCAGCAGCTTAAGCGGGGGGGACGCAGATACGCAGTATTTT	CASSLSGGDADTQYF
.	TRBV1	.	TRBJ2-7	TGCACCAGCAGCCAAGTGGGAGCGGGGGGGAAACCGACACCCGCCTACGAGCAGTACTTC	CTSSQVGAGGKPTPAYEQYF
.	TRBV7-9	.	TRBJ2-7	TGTGCCATCAGCCTGCGGCAGGGCGCCTACGAGCAGTACTTC	CAISLRQGAYEQYF
.	TRBV2	.	TRBJ2-2	TGTGCCAGCAGTGTAATGGGCGGGGAGCTGTTTTTT	CASSVMGGELFF
.	TRBV4-1	.	TRBJ2-2	TGCGCCAGCAGCTCCCGGACGGCTTTGAACACCGGGGAGCTGTTTTTT	CASSSRTALNTGELFF
.	TRBV25-1	.	TRBJ1-1	TGTGCCAGCAGGGGACCGAAGATAGAAGCTTTCTTT	CASRGPKIEAFF
TRBD2	TRBV29-1	.	TRBJ2-7	TGCAGCGCCGGGAGGGATTACGAGCAGTACTTC	CSAGRDYEQYF
.	TRBV20-1	.	TRBJ2-7	TGCAGTGCTAGAAGGGGTCACGAGCAGTACTTC	CSARRGHEQYF
TRBD2	TRBV5-1	.	TRBJ2-5	TGCGCCAGCAGCTCCGCTAGCGGGAGAGAGACCCAGTACTTC	CASSSASGRETQYF
.	TRBV5-1	once	TRBJ2-5	TGCGCCAGCAGCCCAGGAGGGGGGCAGCAAGAGACCCAGTACTTC	CASSPGGGQQETQYF
.	TRBV29-1	.	TRBJ2-1	TGCAGCGTTGACGCGGCAGGCGCCCTATACAATGAGCAGTTCTTC	CSVDAAGALYNEQFF
TRBD1	TRBV6-4	.	TRBJ2-7	TGTGCCAGCAGGGGACAGGGGACCTACGAGCAGTACTTC	CASRGQGTYEQYF
TRBD1	TRBV2	.	TRBJ2-7	TGTGCCAGCACCCGGGGACAGGGGGTTGGCGAGCAGTACTTC	CASTRGQGVGEQYF
.	TRBV7-9	.	TRBJ1-5	TGTGCCAGCAGCTCACAGCCGTATCAGCCCCAGCATTTT	CASSSQPYQPQHF
.	TRBV2	.	TRBJ1-2	TGTGCCAGCAGTGTGAACCGTGGGGGGTACTATGGCTACACCTTC	CASSVNRGGYYGYTF
.	TRBV29-1	.	TRBJ2-7	TGCAGCGTTGAATGGGGACCCTACGAGCAGTACTTC	CSVEWGPYEQYF
TRBD1	TRBV10-3	.	TRBJ1-1	TGTGCCATCAGTGAACGCGGGACAGGGCTCAACCAGGACACTGAAGCTTTCTTT	CAISERGTGLNQDTEAFF
TRBD1	TRBV10-3	.	TRBJ2-7	TGTGCCATCAGTGGGGTGGGACAGGGGTACGAGCAGTACTTC	CAISGVGQGYEQYF